Listed below are T cell receptor beta chains from one sample, sequenced in a study of cytomegalovirus exposure and HLA in healthy donors. Assay used: immunoSEQ multiplex PCR; TCRdb lists only in-frame clones, some missing. Here the sample spans 150,000 to 200,000 clones, approximately 80% being singletons. The sequenced sample was PBMCs. All receptors come from a man aged 45 to 65 in good health and CMV-seropositive. The CDR3 runs from the conserved cysteine through the conserved F or W. The D gene is left open where the match is weak. Clone size is not always given. Where it is, it says once, few, many or a class for expanded clones.

J: TRBJ1-3; V: TRBV27; D: NA; size: NA; CDR3: CASSLRGSSGNTIYF; DNA: TGTGCCAGCAGTTTGAGGGGGAGCTCTGGAAACACCATATATTTT
J: TRBJ2-1; V: TRBV9; D: TRBD2; size: NA; CDR3: CASSPRGSGTSYNEQFF; DNA: TGTGCCAGCAGCCCCCGAGGTAGCGGGACCTCCTACAATGAGCAGTTCTTC
J: TRBJ2-4; V: TRBV7-9; D: NA; size: few; CDR3: CASSPSGQNIQYF; DNA: TGTGCCAGCAGCCCGAGCGGCCAAAACATTCAGTACTTC
J: TRBJ2-1; V: TRBV6-5; D: NA; size: once; CDR3: CASSYGGLARYNEQFF; DNA: TGTGCCAGCAGTTACGGGGGCTTAGCTAGATACAATGAGCAGTTCTTC
J: TRBJ2-4; V: TRBV27; D: NA; size: NA; CDR3: CASSPSSLAKNIQYF; DNA: TGTGCCAGCAGTCCTTCGAGTTTAGCCAAAAACATTCAGTACTTC
J: TRBJ1-1; V: TRBV9; D: NA; size: NA; CDR3: CASSVGVRVRDTEAFF; DNA: TGTGCCAGCAGCGTAGGCGTCAGGGTGAGAGACACTGAAGCTTTCTTT
J: TRBJ1-6; V: TRBV9; D: NA; size: NA; CDR3: CASSVLGQSGSPLHF; DNA: TGTGCCAGCAGCGTACTTGGTCAATCAGGCTCACCCCTCCACTTT
J: TRBJ1-3; V: TRBV7-7; D: NA; size: NA; CDR3: CASSAGRAGNTIYF; DNA: TGTGCTAGCAGCGCAGGGAGGGCTGGAAACACCATATATTTT
J: TRBJ2-1; V: TRBV7-3; D: TRBD2; size: NA; CDR3: CASSTGLAGGAEQFF; DNA: TGTGCCAGCAGCACGGGACTAGCGGGAGGGGCTGAGCAGTTCTTC
J: TRBJ2-6; V: TRBV28; D: TRBD1; size: NA; CDR3: CASRGTGSGANVLTF; DNA: TGTGCCAGCAGAGGGACAGGCTCTGGGGCCAACGTCCTGACTTTC